This is a list of T cell receptor beta chains from one sample in a study of cytomegalovirus exposure and HLA in healthy donors. Repertoires were generated with immunoSEQ multiplex PCR, while TCRdb's copy carries only in-frame clones and drops some. Of approximately 140,000 clones listed, more than 75% were seen once; the top ten hold around 3.7%. Sequenced input: PBMCs. The receptors were sampled from a man younger than 35 in good health and CMV-seronegative. CDR3s include the opening cysteine and the closing phenylalanine or tryptophan. The order of the fields is D gene, J gene, CDR3 length, V gene, clone size, CDR3 DNA, CDR3 protein. The D gene is left open where the match is weak. For some rows the clone size is stated as once, few or many, or as a class when expanded; others skip it.

>-|TRBJ2-7|13|TRBV27|-
TGTGCCAGCAGTTTACGGGTGTTCTACGAGCAGTACTTC
CASSLRVFYEQYF
>-|TRBJ2-7|15|TRBV7-9|-
TGTGCCAGCAGCCCTAGGGGGATGAGCTCCTACGAGCAGTACTTC
CASSPRGMSSYEQYF
>-|TRBJ2-1|10|TRBV30|once
TGTGCCTGGGGGGACTTTGAGCAGTTCTTC
CAWGDFEQFF
>-|TRBJ1-5|14|TRBV2|-
TGTGCCAGCAGTGCCGCCAGGGACTCGATCATTTGGCATTTT
CASSAARDSIIWHF
>TRBD1|TRBJ2-5|15|TRBV9|-
TGTGCCAGCAGCGTAGGTGGGACAGGGGCTCGGGAGCAGTACTTC
CASSVGGTGAREQYF
>TRBD2|TRBJ2-7|14|TRBV30|-
TGTGCCTGCACATCTAGCGGGAGGGCCGTAGAGCAGTACTTC
CACTSSGRAVEQYF
>-|TRBJ2-3|17|TRBV6-1|-
TGTGCCAGCAGTGAAGTGGGGTGGGGAGGAAGCACAGATACGCAGTATTTT
CASSEVGWGGSTDTQYF
>TRBD1|TRBJ2-7|15|TRBV5-1|-
TGCGCCAGCAGCGTGTCCGGGACAGTCTCCTACGAGCAGTACTTC
CASSVSGTVSYEQYF
>TRBD2|TRBJ2-1|17|TRBV18|few
TGTGCCAGCTCACCACCGAGAGAGCGGGGGGGCTACAATGAGCAGTTCTTC
CASSPPRERGGYNEQFF
>-|TRBJ2-7|13|TRBV29-1|-
TGCAGCGTTGTTGGGGAGGCAGCCTACGAGCAGTACTTC
CSVVGEAAYEQYF
>TRBD2|TRBJ2-7|15|TRBV5-1|-
TGCGCCAGCAGCTGGACAGCGGGAGGCTCCTACGAGCAGTACTTC
CASSWTAGGSYEQYF
>TRBD1|TRBJ1-3|15|TRBV2|few
TGTGCCAGCAGTGGGACAGGGGCAACGGGAAACACCATATATTTT
CASSGTGATGNTIYF
>TRBD2|TRBJ2-3|18|TRBV27|few
TGTGCCAGCAGTCCCGGACTAGCGGGGGGCAGGTATGCAGATACGCAGTATTTT
CASSPGLAGGRYADTQYF
>-|TRBJ1-2|16|TRBV6-4|-
TGTGCCAGCAGTGACTCGAGTCAGGACGGGCGGGCGGGCTACACCTTC
CASSDSSQDGRAGYTF
>-|TRBJ2-3|11|TRBV11-2|-
TGTGCCAGCAGCTCCGGGCAGGGGGGGTATTTT
CASSSGQGGYF
>TRBD1|TRBJ1-3|14|TRBV6-5|few
TGTGCCAGCACCAGGGACAGGGGCCTTGGTGCCATATATTTT
CASTRDRGLGAIYF
>-|TRBJ2-7|13|TRBV7-2|-
TGTGCCAGCAGCTTATCCGGGACTTCTCCGGAGTACTTC
CASSLSGTSPEYF
>TRBD1|TRBJ1-5|16|TRBV18|-
TGTGCCAGCTCACTCGTGGAGGGGGCGGGCAATCAGCCCCAGCATTTT
CASSLVEGAGNQPQHF
>TRBD2|TRBJ2-7|17|TRBV7-2|once
TGTGCCAGCAGCTTATCGGCTAGCGAAGGGAGGGGAGGCGAGCAGTACTTC
CASSLSASEGRGGEQYF
>TRBD2|TRBJ2-7|17|TRBV4-1|-
TGCGCCAGCAGCCAAGAGAGCACCGGACTAGCGGGAGACGAGCAGTACTTC
CASSQESTGLAGDEQYF
>TRBD2|TRBJ2-7|17|TRBV7-2|-
TGTGCCAGCAGCTTAGCGAGGGCTAGCGGGAGCTCCTACGAGCAGTACTTC
CASSLARASGSSYEQYF
>-|TRBJ2-3|17|TRBV18|-
TGTGCCAGCTCACCACCTGGACGGGGGACTAGCACAGATACGCAGTATTTT
CASSPPGRGTSTDTQYF
>TRBD1|TRBJ2-3|16|TRBV30|-
TGTGCCTGGAGTGTCCTAGGGACAGGGTTACCAGATACGCAGTATTTT
CAWSVLGTGLPDTQYF
>-|TRBJ2-1|17|TRBV9|-
TGTGCCAGCAGCATCTCGAAGGAGGGGGGGGCCGGCAATGAGCAGTTCTTC
CASSISKEGGAGNEQFF